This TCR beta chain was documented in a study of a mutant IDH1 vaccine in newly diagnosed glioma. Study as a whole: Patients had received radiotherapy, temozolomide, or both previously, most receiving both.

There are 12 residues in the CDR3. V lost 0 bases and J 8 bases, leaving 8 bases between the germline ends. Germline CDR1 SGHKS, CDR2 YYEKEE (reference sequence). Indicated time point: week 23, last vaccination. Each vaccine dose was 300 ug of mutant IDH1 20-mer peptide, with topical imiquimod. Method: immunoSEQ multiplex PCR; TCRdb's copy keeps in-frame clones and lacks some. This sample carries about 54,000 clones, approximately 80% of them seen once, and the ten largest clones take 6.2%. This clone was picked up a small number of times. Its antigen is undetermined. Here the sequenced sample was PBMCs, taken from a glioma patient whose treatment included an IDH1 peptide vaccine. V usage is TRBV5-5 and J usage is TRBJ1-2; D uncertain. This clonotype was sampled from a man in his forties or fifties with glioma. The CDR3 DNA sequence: TGTGCCAGCAGCTTGGAGTTCGGAGGCTACACCTTC. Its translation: CASSLEFGGYTF.